The 32 T cell receptor beta chains below all came from one sample that was sequenced in a study of shared clonotypes between healthy human individuals. Sequenced by immunoSEQ multiplex PCR; TCRdb stores in-frame clones only, minus some. The repertoire holds 2,500,000 or so clones, with 93% as singletons. What was sequenced was naive CD4+ T cells from PBMCs. As for subset: CD45RA+ positively selected. These receptor sequences come from a man aged 18 to 29 in good health. Some clones in this sample may be carry-over from other donors' samples.

This sequence joins TRBV2 and TRBJ1-2; 9 bases align to TRBD1. CDR3 length equals 14 residues. Germline CDR1 SNHLY, CDR2 FYNNEI. The V and J ends lost 7 bases and 7 bases, in that order; junction bases with no gene match: 10. The CDR3 protein is CASIRLGQGRGYTF. The CDR3 DNA reads as TGTGCCAGCATCCGCTTGGGACAGGGTCGTGGCTACACCTTC. Full variable domain (rest looked up from reference TRBV2 and TRBJ1-2): EPEVTQTPSHQVTQMGQEVILRCVPISNHLYFYWYRQILGQKVEFLVSFYNNEISEKSEIFDDQFSVERPDGSNFTLKIRSTKLEDSAMYFCASIRLGQGRGYTFGSGTRLTVV.

V gene TRBV11-2 combines with J gene TRBJ2-1; 7 positions match TRBD2. Germline assignment: CDR1 SGHAT and CDR2 FQNNGV. The CDR3 extends over 14 amino acids. The junction had 3 bases not matched to a gene; V was cut back by 5 bases and J by 2 bases. The CDR3 coding sequence is TGTGCCAGCAGCGTCAGCGGGACCTACAATGAGCAGTTCTTC. Protein: CASSVSGTYNEQFF.

The rearrangement joins TRBV29-1 to TRBJ1-2, with D unresolved. The CDR3 runs 9 residues. Germline-derived CDR1 and CDR2 are SQVTM and ANQGSEA. Deletions cut 4 bases from V and 7 bases from J, with 4 bases between. CDR3 loop: CSVAVGYTF. The CDR3 bases are TGCAGCGTTGCGGTTGGCTACACCTTC.

This chain links TRBV4-2 with TRBJ2-1; D is possibly TRBD1 (6 bases). This CDR3 region has 14 residues. Per germline, CDR1 LGHNA and CDR2 YNFKEQ. The ends were cut back, 4 bases at V and 3 bases at J, with 10 bases in the middle. CDR3 nucleotide sequence: TGTGCCAGCAGCCCCAGGGACATCTACAATGAGCAGTTCTTC. Translated, it gives CASSPRDIYNEQFF.

The chain recombines TRBV29-1 with TRBJ2-7; 7 bases are shared with TRBD1. The CDR3 spans 13 residues. Germline-derived CDR1 and CDR2 are SQVTM and ANQGSEA. J lost 5 bases, V lost 6 bases, and 10 bases had no gene match. The CDR3 sequence is CSVGQVLGNEQYF. DNA for the CDR3: TGCAGCGTCGGACAGGTACTAGGCAACGAGCAGTACTTC.

The rearrangement uses TRBV5-1 and TRBJ2-7, with D unclear. In germline, CDR1 is SGHRS, CDR2 YFSETQ. This CDR3 contains 14 residues. V was trimmed by 7 bases and J by 4 bases, leaving 18 bases between them. The CDR3 region is CASRSRPGDYEQYF. CDR3 DNA sequence: TGCGCCAGCCGTTCCAGACCTGGGGATTACGAGCAGTACTTC. The entire variable domain, with the rest obtained from reference TRBV5-1 and TRBJ2-7, is as follows: KAGVTQTPRYLIKTRGQQVTLSCSPISGHRSVSWYQQTPGQGLQFLFEYFSETQRNKGNFPGRFSGRQFSNSRSEMNVSTLELGDSALYLCASRSRPGDYEQYFGPGTRLTVT.

The V and J genes are TRBV28 and TRBJ2-3, with 7 positions matching TRBD2. Germline loops: CDR1 MDHEN, CDR2 SYDVKM. There are 15 residues in the CDR3. The trim removed 7 bases at V and 7 bases at J, leaving 14 bases unmatched. As DNA, the CDR3 is TGTGCCAGCACTCCAGGGCTAGCGGTGAGCCATACGCAGTATTTT. Translation gives CASTPGLAVSHTQYF.

This clone has only a few counts. This chain connects TRBV6-1 to TRBJ2-7, with 9 bases aligning to TRBD1. CDR3 length: 13 residues. Per germline, CDR1 MNHNS and CDR2 SASEGT. Trimming cost V 3 bases and J 6 bases; bases outside gene matches: 3. In DNA form, the CDR3 reads TGTGCCAGCAGTGACCTGGACAGGGGCGAGCAGTACTTC. Its translation: CASSDLDRGEQYF.

The gene calls are TRBV15 and TRBJ1-4, with TRBD1 matching over 8 bases. This CDR3 has 13 amino acids. The germline V gene has CDR1 LNHNV and CDR2 YYDKDF (reference sequence). Losses at the gene ends were 1 base for V and 11 bases for J; bases not matched to a gene: 3. The CDR3 DNA follows: TGTGCCACCAGCAGAGCTAACAGGGGGAAACTGTTTTTT. The encoded protein is CATSRANRGKLFF. Complete variable domain (other parts from reference TRBV15 and TRBJ1-4): DAMVIQNPRYQVTQFGKPVTLSCSQTLNHNVMYWYQQKSSQAPKLLFHYYDKDFNNEADTPDNFQSRRPNTSFCFLDIRSPGLGDTAMYLCATSRANRGKLFFGSGTQLSVL.

This chain links TRBV7-2 with TRBJ1-2; the match to TRBD1 covers 8 bases. The CDR3 length is 14 residues. The junction had 6 bases not matched to a gene; V was cut back by 5 bases and J by 4 bases. Germline loops: CDR1 SGHTA, CDR2 FQGNSA. CDR3 nucleotides: TGTGCCAGCAGCCTACAGGGGGTAACCTATGGCTACACCTTC. This sequence encodes CASSLQGVTYGYTF.

The V call is TRBV11-2, the J call TRBJ2-5; unclear D gene. CDR3 length: 12 amino acids. Germline V gene lookup returns CDR1 SGHAT and CDR2 FQNNGV. The V end lost 1 base, the J end lost 8 bases, and 8 bases lay between the germline ends. CDR3 DNA sequence: TGTGCCAGCAGCTTAGTGGGGTCAACCCAGTACTTC. Translating it yields CASSLVGSTQYF.

The genes are TRBV27 and TRBJ2-7; D gene uncertain. The CDR3 has 17 amino acids. The V gene lost 0 bases and the J gene lost 6 bases, with 21 bases spanning the gap. The V gene's germline CDR1 is MNHEY and CDR2 SMNVEV (reference sequence). CDR3 sequence reads: CASSLSRTVDHTGEQYF. As DNA, the CDR3 is TGTGCCAGCAGTTTATCCCGAACAGTAGACCATACGGGCGAGCAGTACTTC.

The rearrangement uses TRBV19 and TRBJ2-7, with 7 bases matching TRBD2. Germline V lookup: CDR1 LNHDA, CDR2 SQIVND (reference sequence). This CDR3 is 17 amino acids long. V trimming: 5 bases; J trimming: 6 bases; junction bases outside the gene matches: 19. DNA of the CDR3: TGTGCCAGTAGTGTTGAGTTTGCGGGAGCATACAACGCCGAGCAGTACTTC. Encoded protein: CASSVEFAGAYNAEQYF.

V usage is TRBV4-3 and J usage is TRBJ1-2; D not resolved. This CDR3 is 14 amino acids long. Germline CDR1 reads LGHNA; CDR2 reads YSLEER. The ends were cut back, 4 bases at V and 5 bases at J, with 14 bases in the middle. CDR3 residues: CASSLRVGEYGYTF. CDR3 DNA sequence: TGCGCCAGCAGCCTTCGAGTTGGCGAGTATGGCTACACCTTC.

Points on this clone: The same CDR3 is also encoded by other DNA sequences in this sample. The chain is built from TRBV5-1 and TRBJ2-7; weak D call: TRBD2 (6 bases). From germline, CDR1 is SGHRS and CDR2 YFSETQ. V was shortened by 1 base and J by 1 base, with 9 bases between the two germline ends. The CDR3 is 14 amino acids. In DNA, the CDR3 is TGCGCCAGCAGCTTGAGCAGCGGGTCCTACGAGCAGTACTTC. This gives the protein CASSLSSGSYEQYF.

Of note for this clone: Other nucleotide sequences in the sample specify the same CDR3. The V call is TRBV30, the J call TRBJ2-3; 8 positions match TRBD2. The CDR3 runs 14 residues. The germline gives CDR1 GTSNPN, CDR2 SVGIG (reference sequence). Trimming cost V 0 bases and J 1 base; bases outside gene matches: 0. This chain's CDR3 is CAWSVGLGTDTQYF. Written as DNA, the CDR3 is TGTGCCTGGAGTGTGGGACTAGGCACAGATACGCAGTATTTT. The whole variable domain, filled in from reference TRBV30 and TRBJ2-3, reads SQTIHQWPATLVQPVGSPLSLECTVEGTSNPNLYWYRQAAGRGLQLLFYSVGIGQISSEVPQNLSASRPQDRQFILSSKKLLLSDSGFYLCAWSVGLGTDTQYFGPGTRLTVL.

The chain joins TRBV25-1 to TRBJ1-1; tentative D call: TRBD1 (5 bases). The germline gives CDR1 MGHDK, CDR2 SYGVNS. This CDR3 comprises 15 residues. V lost 0 bases to trimming and J lost 5 bases, with 13 bases between them. The CDR3 loop is CASSEYNGGGTEAFF. Written as DNA, the CDR3 is TGTGCCAGCAGTGAATATAACGGGGGAGGAACTGAAGCTTTCTTT.

The rearrangement uses TRBV29-1 and TRBJ1-3, with no clear D. Trimming pared 1 base from V and 1 base from J, leaving 8 bases between. Germline lookup yields CDR1 SQVTM and CDR2 ANQGSEA. This CDR3 spans 14 amino acids. The chain's CDR3 is CSVEGLPSGNTIYF. The CDR3 region has the DNA TGCAGCGTTGAAGGATTACCATCTGGAAACACCATATATTTT.

This chain uses TRBV2 with TRBJ2-3; D not certain. Per germline, CDR1 SNHLY and CDR2 FYNNEI. Trimming removed 6 bases at V and 1 base at J, with 14 bases between. The length of the CDR3 is 15 residues. CDR3: CASSAFSLGTDTQYF. The CDR3 DNA reads TGTGCCAGCAGCGCATTCTCTCTGGGCACAGATACGCAGTATTTT.

The CDR3 region has the DNA TGTGCCATCTGGACAGGGTTGAGCACCGGGGAGCTGTTTTTT. Its protein is CAIWTGLSTGELFF. The chain carries TRBV10-3 and TRBJ2-2; 8 nucleotides agree with TRBD1. This CDR3 region has 14 residues. Germline V CDR1 and CDR2: ENHRY, SYGVKD. J gave up 4 bases and V 8 bases, and 6 bases lay outside the gene matches.

The rearrangement links TRBV5-4 to TRBJ2-4; D remains unclear. Trimming stripped 1 base from V and 0 bases from J, with 2 bases between. Per the germline V gene, CDR1 is SGHNT and CDR2 is YYREEE (reference sequence). The CDR3 contains 13 residues. CDR3 sequence: CASSLKAKNIQYF. CDR3 bases: TGTGCCAGCAGCTTGAAAGCCAAAAACATTCAGTACTTC.

The chain couples TRBV19 to TRBJ2-2; 13 bases align to TRBD2. This CDR3 is 14 amino acids long. Germline V gene sequence: CDR1 LNHDA, CDR2 SQIVND (reference sequence). Losses at the gene ends were 10 bases for V and 6 bases for J; bases not matched to a gene: 5. The CDR3: CATQLAGGPGELFF. The CDR3 DNA sequence: TGTGCCACCCAACTAGCGGGAGGGCCCGGGGAGCTGTTTTTT.

The chain joins TRBV19 to TRBJ2-4, with D unclear. The germline V and J ends were trimmed by 1 base and 3 bases, with 4 bases remaining between them. The germline gives CDR1 LNHDA, CDR2 SQIVND (reference sequence). The length of the CDR3 is 13 residues. The CDR3 nucleotides read TGTGCCAGTAGTATAGGCGGCAAAAACATTCAGTACTTC. It translates to CASSIGGKNIQYF.

The chain joins TRBV2 to TRBJ2-5, with D perhaps matching TRBD1 or TRBD2 (6 bases each). V was pared by 2 bases and J by 5 bases, with 18 bases between. The germline gives CDR1 SNHLY, CDR2 FYNNEI. The CDR3 contains 16 residues. Here the CDR3 reads CASSEFRTGAGETQYF. CDR3 nucleotide sequence: TGTGCCAGCAGTGAATTCCGGACGGGGGCCGGGGAGACCCAGTACTTC.

This clone was seen just once. V is TRBV2 and J is TRBJ2-4; no definite D call. V gave up 10 bases and J gave up 2 bases, with 15 bases separating them. Looked up from germline, CDR1 is SNHLY and CDR2 is FYNNEI. CDR3 length: 14 amino acids. CDR3 coding DNA: TGTGCCATGCGAGACGGGTCAACCAAAAACATTCAGTACTTC. It codes for CAMRDGSTKNIQYF.

The genes are TRBV29-1 and TRBJ2-5, with D uncertain. V shed 4 bases and J shed 2 bases, with 11 bases lying between them. Germline CDR1 reads SQVTM; CDR2 reads ANQGSEA. The CDR3 extends over 13 amino acids. The CDR3 reads CSVVRSLQETQYF. CDR3 sequence (DNA): TGCAGCGTTGTAAGGTCGCTTCAAGAGACCCAGTACTTC.

The V and J genes are TRBV5-1 and TRBJ1-6, with a weak D call TRBD1 (6 bases). Trimming removed 0 bases at V and 8 bases at J, with 9 bases between. CDR3 length: 14 amino acids. Germline loops: CDR1 SGHRS, CDR2 YFSETQ. CDR3 nucleotides: TGCGCCAGCAGCTTGGAACAGGGTTATTCACCCCTCCACTTT. Amino acids: CASSLEQGYSPLHF.

This clone was counted between two and nine times. The sample carries other DNA sequences with the same CDR3. The V and J genes are TRBV6-6 and TRBJ1-5; D is possibly TRBD1 (5 bases). Looked up from germline, CDR1 is MNHNY and CDR2 is SVGAGI (reference sequence). The V and J ends lost 2 bases and 2 bases respectively, with 7 bases between them. The CDR3 spans 14 residues. CDR3 sequence (DNA): TGTGCCAGCAGTTACGGGGGGGGCAATCAGCCCCAGCATTTT. Translation: CASSYGGGNQPQHF.

V gene TRBV5-1 combines with J gene TRBJ2-1, with 14 bases aligning to TRBD2. The CDR3 covers 16 residues. The V gene's germline CDR1 is SGHRS and CDR2 YFSETQ. V lost 3 bases to trimming and J lost 6 bases; unmatched junction nucleotides: 5. In nucleotides, the CDR3 is TGCGCCAGCAGCTCCCCGGGACTAGCGGGAGTCAATGAGCAGTTCTTC. Translating it yields CASSSPGLAGVNEQFF.

Concerning this clone: The identical CDR3 is also encoded by other nucleotide sequences in the sample. The J gene is TRBJ2-7, the V gene TRBV5-1, with TRBD2 matching over 7 bases. The CDR3 runs to 14 residues. The ends lost 1 base at V and 2 bases at J; junction bases unmatched: 3. Germline V lookup: CDR1 SGHRS, CDR2 YFSETQ. The CDR3 bases are TGCGCCAGCAGCTTGTCTAGCGGAACCTACGAGCAGTACTTC. Amino acids: CASSLSSGTYEQYF.

Comments on this clone: Other DNA sequences from this sample encode an identical CDR3 as well. In DNA, the CDR3 is TGTGCCTGGTCCACAGGGTTTCAAGAGACCCAGTACTTC. Translated: CAWSTGFQETQYF. The chain is built from TRBV30 and TRBJ2-5; maybe TRBD1 (6 bases). CDR3 size: 13 residues. V shed 5 bases and J shed 2 bases, with 12 bases lying between them. Looked up from germline, CDR1 is GTSNPN and CDR2 is SVGIG (reference sequence).

This sequence joins TRBV7-9 and TRBJ1-6, with 8 bases matching TRBD1. The trim removed 4 bases at V and 9 bases at J, leaving 5 bases unmatched. Germline CDR1 and CDR2: SEHNR and FQNEAQ (reference sequence). This CDR3 comprises 14 residues. DNA of the CDR3: TGTGCCAGCAGCTCGGACAGGGTGGCTTCACCCCTCCACTTT. This translates into CASSSDRVASPLHF.